The entry below gives a single T cell receptor (beta chain) sequence along with its context. Its recognized antigen is unknown. Base qualities are not recorded, but no much larger clone differs from it by a single base. The sample originates from a study of cytomegalovirus exposure and HLA in healthy donors (dated by TCRdb to 2016 to 2017). About the full investigation: An earlier analysis of 587 of the donors reported 250 to 300 Gb of sequence data and approximately 110 million unique TCR beta sequences from 190 million or so T cells. An early release covering more than 500 HLA-typed donors comprised 250 to 350 gigabases of sequencing data and around 80 million unique TCR sequences. Of the 350 to 450 genotyped donors, about 80% fell in the genetic ancestry cluster associated with self-reported Caucasian donors. The aim of the study was to test whether cataloging public T cell receptors could identify signatures of past pathogen exposure. The T cell repertoires of 700 or so subjects were profiled by immunosequencing and related to cytomegalovirus serostatus. A separate validation cohort of 100 to 150 different subjects was used in addition to the approximately 640-subject first cohort. High-throughput TCR immunosequencing, statistical association of individual TCRs with disease status, and machine learning were combined to predict cytomegalovirus infection status. In a later analysis, previously published TCR beta repertoires from 600 to 850 donors were re-analyzed and high-resolution HLA genotyping was added so that TCR occurrence patterns could be studied. Rather than using new phenotypic data, the later analysis identified candidate immune exposures from TCR beta sequences and from how often those sequences occurred across donors. An earlier analysis of 500 to 750 of the donors applied high-throughput TCR beta sequencing to assess whether each TCR beta V gene segment acted as functional or pseudogenic. Donor age, sex, ethnicity and CMV serostatus were compiled together with the repertoire data. A later genetic analysis took genome-wide SNP genotypes for about 55% of the roughly 670 donors and used that subset as a discovery cohort. All discovery cohort repertoires had been generated using a single sequencing platform. Both class I and class II loci were covered by HLA typing, at four-digit resolution. The number of donors typed differed by locus, with 629-630 for A, B, C, DRB1 and DQB1, roughly 550 for DQA1, approximately 580 for DPA1, and over 400 for DPB1. Several DR-DQ haplotypes were handled as single units for association and clustering because linkage in the cohort was strong. Among some 400 genotyped donors of the cohort, an average of approximately 250,000 unique TCR beta nucleotide sequences were sequenced per donor, roughly 20% of them non-productive.

The germline V end is reduced by 4 bases and the J end by 7 bases; junction bases left unmatched: 12. From the cysteine through the phenylalanine, the CDR3 covers 15 amino acids. Kept here is only the CDR3 DNA, which spans 45 bases and is read in frame from base 1. For CDR1 and CDR2, the germline V gene lists MNHNS and SASEGT. The library was built by means of the immunoSEQ multiplex PCR assay. The multiplex PCR relied on a mix of 60 forward primers for TCR Vbeta segments and 13 reverse primers for TCR Jbeta segments. Amplification of the CDR3 region of rearranged TCR beta genes was performed with a multiplex PCR assay on genomic DNA. The amplified TCR beta libraries were sequenced on the Illumina HiSeq System as 87-base-pair reads. Turning to the authors' computational methods: Across the 600 to 700 repertoires, a later analysis counted around 80 million unique TCR beta chains, around 10 million of which were shared by at least two donors. Raw reads were error-corrected and collapsed into unique sequences by a nearest-neighbor algorithm in which closely related sequences were merged to remove PCR and sequencing errors. To assign V, D and J gene segments, CDR3 sequences were aligned to IMGT reference sequences. For a sequence to be retained, a match of at least six nucleotides to both a V gene segment and a J gene segment was required. Rearrangements were called productive when the CDR3 lacked stop codons and stayed in frame with V and J; all others were non-productive. CDR3 was defined according to IMGT convention as the region running from the second conserved V-encoded cysteine to the conserved J-encoded phenylalanine. Sequences without an unambiguous match to a single V gene segment were excluded from the earlier analysis of 587 of the donors. In an earlier analysis of around 590 of the donors, a V segment was called functional when productive rearrangements were above 56.7%, and segregating when the standard deviation between donors exceeded 5%. A statistical classification framework was built for diagnosing cytomegalovirus status from the catalog of TCR beta chain sequences. In a later analysis, TCR nucleotide sequences were compared against IMGT/GENE-DB human TR gene sequences so that V and J genes could be assigned. In a later analysis, CDR3 sequences and most-parsimonious VDJ recombination scenarios were assigned using the TCRdist pipeline. In a later analysis, each TCR beta chain was defined by its CDR3 amino acid sequence together with its V-gene family, and reads without a unique V-gene family were excluded. In a later analysis, 500 to 700 highly shared, low-generation-probability nucleotide sequences were removed to address suspected cross-contamination and a sequencing artifact. For each public chain, a later analysis derived a clonal expansion index from normalized ranks of inferred template counts within each repertoire. In a later analysis, generation probabilities were computed using a VDJ recombination model fitted to out-of-frame rearrangements, and the results were checked against IGoR. A later analysis scored TCR-TCR, TCR-HLA and TCR-CMV co-occurrence with hypergeometric tests, applying a repertoire-size bias correction to TCR pairs. False discovery rates were estimated in a later analysis by permuting HLA or CMV assignments 20 times. In a later analysis, co-occurring TCRs were grouped with DBSCAN, and TCRdist sequence similarity was added when clustering was performed within HLA-allele-positive subsets. Repertoires with fewer than 30,000 or more than 120,000 public chains, plus five repertoires with anomalous nucleotide sharing, were excluded from co-occurrence clustering. TCRdb obtained this table from immuneACCESS and retained in-frame rearrangements with V and J assigned. These tables miss some clones; where compared with another copy, unresolved V genes account for less than half of the shortfall, and the remainder is unexplained. V and J calls and clone size are given by that table; D and trimming were obtained from the DNA. Present in this sample are about 75,000 clones, roughly 88% of which were seen just once. Of the sample, about 20% is held by the ten largest clones.

The study at large found these results: Presence/absence analyses assumed roughly uniform sequencing depth across donors, an assumption that may not hold. The cohort was sequenced for TCR beta chains only, and without alpha or paired-chain data the features that could be detected were limited. Linkage disequilibrium might explain the correlated functional status among segregating V segments, but an unknown experimental factor could not be excluded. A later analysis found that most CMV-associated TCR beta chains appeared HLA-restricted, with HLA associations seemingly driven largely by CMV exposure. The classifier was reported to diagnose cytomegalovirus status with high specificity and sensitivity in both the original and validation cohorts. Immune exposure information for the cohort was limited to CMV serostatus. A further reported finding was that TCR beta sequences accurately predicted the HLA-A and HLA-B alleles for most subjects in the first cohort. Because the 87-base-pair reads could not distinguish some IMGT-functional V segments, including TRBV6-2 and TRBV6-3, those segments were excluded. Because HLA typing was unavailable for some donors at each locus, only the typed subset was used in association tests. Compared with equally common non-associated chains, HLA-associated TCR beta chains in a later analysis were more clonally expanded and had lower generation probabilities. According to a later analysis, TCR association rates differed among HLA loci, with DRB1 alleles showing the most associated TCRs and HLA-C alleles showing the fewest. Assigning TCR associations to individual alleles was difficult when HLA alleles, especially DR and DQ, strongly co-occurred. Specific HLA alleles were associated with 16,951 TCR beta sequences at a false discovery rate of 0.05 in a later analysis. Most TCR sequences were seen in very few donors, while some public TCRs were found in many individuals. In an earlier analysis of several hundred of the donors, most TCR beta V segments were observed in productive rearrangements about 87% or about 30% of the time, broadly matching IMGT annotations. In vitro tests confirmed that a few of the cytomegalovirus-associated TCR beta chains recognize cytomegalovirus antigens. It was suggested by the authors that the approach could potentially be generalized to other disease states and immunological phenotypes. A cluster of highly shared sequence variants was judged likely to be a technical artifact of the sequencing pipeline. Several of the top co-occurrence clusters appeared to be linked to parvovirus B19, influenza, CMV and Epstein-Barr virus, according to a later analysis. The earlier analysis of approximately 590 of the donors excluded around 17 rarely observed V segments, including chromosome 9 orphons, because counts were too low. A total of 150 to 200 TCR beta chains were listed by the study as associated with cytomegalovirus. In a later genetic analysis, fewer N-insertions in productive TCRs were reported among donors in an Asian-associated ancestry cluster than the roughly 700-donor mean. V-gene and J-gene trimming of TCR beta chains was associated with a missense DCLRE1C variant in a later genetic analysis, and the association was replicated in an independent cohort.

The cohort consisted of 670 or so healthy bone marrow donors. At the time of sampling, all cohort members were nominally healthy, though unrecorded immune exposures were likely present. The donor was CMV seropositive and was included in the group of 250 to 300 seropositive cohort members. A peripheral blood sample was collected from each donor, and TCR beta sequencing was performed on peripheral blood mononuclear cells. The Qiagen DNeasy Blood Extraction Kit was used to extract genomic DNA from the blood cell samples. The chain employs TRBV6-1 and TRBJ2-7; the central 8 bases match TRBD1. The sequence was collected from a man aged 65 to 85 in good health and CMV-seropositive. The source material was PBMCs. The CDR3 here reads CASSAHGTGRVEQYF. The nucleotide sequence reads TGTGCCAGCAGTGCACACGGGACAGGAAGGGTAGAGCAGTACTTC.